Below, 26 T cell receptor beta chains from the same sample are listed, as sequenced in a study of T cell clusters in autoimmune cytopenias. TRB was amplified from about 270 ng of peripheral blood genomic DNA per sample. TRB was amplified by touch-down multiplex PCR, primer pools A and B combined. Reprocessing the multiplex PCR reads, TCRdb reports a single entry for every CDR3 protein and omits DNA. Recorded for this sample: around 6,100 distinct CDR3 sequences. The sample was also reused in another study, on T cell repertoires in aging, cancer and after chemotherapy.

Sequencing used peripheral blood. The origin of the receptors is a human donor in good health.

In terms of frequency, this clonotype is medium-sized. The chain joins TRBV7-6 to TRBJ1-5; with no DNA, the TCRdb D assignment of TRBD1 cannot be verified. Germline V gives CDR1 SGHVS, CDR2 FNYEAQ. The CDR3 covers 16 residues. The CDR3 here is CASSLGTGGSNQPQHF.

The V gene is TRBV11-2, the J gene TRBJ2-2; TCRdb designates TRBD2, a call that cannot be tested without DNA. CDR1 and CDR2 from the germline V gene are SGHAT and FQNNGV. There are 16 residues in the CDR3. The CDR3 sequence: CASSPWRGLGTGELFF.

This clonotype counts as medium-sized by frequency. The chain recombines TRBV27 with TRBJ2-6; TCRdb designates TRBD1, a call that cannot be tested without DNA. Looked up from germline, CDR1 is MNHEY and CDR2 is SMNVEV (reference sequence). This CDR3 comprises 14 residues. CDR3 residues: CASRTGTGANVLTF.

V is TRBV2 and J is TRBJ2-7; with no DNA, the TCRdb D assignment of TRBD1 cannot be verified. The germline CDR1 and CDR2 sequences are SNHLY and FYNNEI. The CDR3 has 12 residues. The CDR3 spells CASSRDFSEQYF.

The rearrangement links TRBV12-3 or TRBV12-4 to TRBJ1-1; TCRdb lists TRBD1, though no DNA is available to test this call. The CDR3 covers 14 residues. CDR3 protein: CASSLDRDGTEAFF.

This clonotype shows up as medium-sized by frequency. The rearrangement links TRBV19 to TRBJ1-5; lacking DNA, the TRBD1 call made by TCRdb goes unchecked. Germline V gene data show CDR1 as LNHDA and CDR2 as SQIVND (reference sequence). The CDR3 sequence is 14 residues long. This CDR3 reads CASSGTGEGQPQHF.

V is TRBV14 and J is TRBJ1-4. This CDR3 has 13 amino acids. The germline gives CDR1 SGHDN, CDR2 FVKESK. CDR3: CASNEQMGEKLFF.

According to its frequency, this clonotype is medium-sized. The chain is built from TRBV19 and TRBJ1-2. Germline V gene sequence: CDR1 LNHDA, CDR2 SQIVND (reference sequence). The CDR3 is 15 amino acids. This chain's CDR3 is CASSPMMGLNYGYTF.

By frequency, this clonotype is medium-sized. CDR3 region: CASRGTALSYEQYF. The chain links TRBV12-3 or TRBV12-4 to TRBJ2-7; the TRBD1 assignment by TCRdb is unverifiable without DNA. The CDR3 contains 14 residues.

The rearrangement links TRBV11-2 to TRBJ2-1. CDR3 size: 15 residues. Germline V gene sequence: CDR1 SGHAT, CDR2 FQNNGV. CDR3 sequence: CASSDGGSSYNEQFF. The full variable domain, in which reference TRBV11-2 and TRBJ2-1 provide the parts outside the CDR3, is EAGVAQSPRYKIIEKRQSVAFWCNPISGHATLYWYQQILGQGPKLLIQFQNNGVVDDSQLPKDRFSAERLKGVDSTLKIQPAKLEDSAVYLCASSDGGSSYNEQFFGPGTRLTVL.

By frequency, this clonotype is medium-sized. The J gene is TRBJ1-5, the V gene TRBV19. The germline V gene has CDR1 LNHDA and CDR2 SQIVND (reference sequence). This CDR3 spans 12 amino acids. The CDR3 spells CASRGSNQPQHF.

This clonotype ranks as medium-sized in terms of frequency. This sequence joins TRBV6-5 and TRBJ1-1; TCRdb designates TRBD1, a call that cannot be tested without DNA. Looked up from germline, CDR1 is MNHEY and CDR2 is SVGAGI. The CDR3 runs to 16 residues. The CDR3 sequence: CASSTQGQGFGTEAFF.

This sequence joins TRBV27 and TRBJ1-1; TCRdb selects TRBD1, and the lack of DNA leaves this call unchecked. This CDR3 comprises 15 residues. Germline loops: CDR1 MNHEY, CDR2 SMNVEV (reference sequence). This chain's CDR3 is CASTFTGAGNTEAFF.

This clonotype shows up as medium-sized (0.01 to 0.1%) by frequency. This sequence joins TRBV29-1 and TRBJ1-2; TCRdb names TRBD1, which stays unverified in the absence of DNA. The CDR3 is 13 amino acids. Germline CDR1 is SQVTM and CDR2 is ANQGSEA. CDR3: CSVDLGQTYGYTF.

This clonotype is medium-sized (0.01 to 0.1%) by frequency. The chain has TRBV12-3 or TRBV12-4 and TRBJ1-2; TCRdb's D gene call, TRBD1, goes unchecked for lack of DNA. The CDR3 sequence is 14 residues long. The CDR3 loop is CASSLRQPTDGYTF.

Frequency places this clonotype as medium-sized. The chain couples TRBV6-6 to TRBJ2-1; TCRdb's D gene call, TRBD1, goes unchecked for lack of DNA. Looked up from germline, CDR1 is MNHNY and CDR2 is SVGAGI (reference sequence). The CDR3 consists of 15 residues. The CDR3 loop reads CASRLPGGTYNEQFF.

This clonotype counts as medium-sized by frequency. This chain's CDR3 is CASSRNRGADTQYF. The V and J genes are TRBV6-5 and TRBJ2-3; no DNA is available, so the TRBD1 call from TCRdb remains unchecked. CDR1 and CDR2 (germline): MNHEY, SVGAGI. The CDR3 contains 14 residues.

This clonotype is deemed medium-sized by its frequency. The CDR3 loop reads CASRQGSGGSDTQYF. The chain combines TRBV6-2 or TRBV6-3 with TRBJ2-3; TCRdb gives TRBD2 as the D gene, but with no DNA this cannot be confirmed. Per the germline V gene, CDR1 is MNHEY and CDR2 is SVGEGT. The CDR3 sequence is 15 residues long.

Measured by frequency, this clonotype is medium-sized (0.01 to 0.1%). The chain couples TRBV6-1 to TRBJ2-7; TCRdb indicates TRBD1, and absent DNA this call remains unverified. Germline V gene sequence: CDR1 MNHNS, CDR2 SASEGT. This CDR3 region has 13 residues. CDR3 sequence reads: CASSGRGGYEQYF.

The V gene is TRBV4-1, the J gene TRBJ1-6; absent DNA, TCRdb's TRBD1 call cannot be checked. Germline assignment: CDR1 MGHRA and CDR2 YSYEKL. There are 15 residues in the CDR3. CDR3: CASSPSRQFDSPLHF.

CDR3 loop: CASSESGRGSYNEQFF. The chain couples TRBV10-2 to TRBJ2-1. The CDR3 loop spans 16 amino acids. Germline V gene lookup returns CDR1 WSHSY and CDR2 SAAADI.

This clonotype is deemed medium-sized by its frequency. This chain joins TRBV7-9 and TRBJ2-1. CDR1 and CDR2 from the germline V gene are SEHNR and FQNEAQ (reference sequence). CDR3 length equals 14 residues. The chain's CDR3 is CASSPGTAYNEQFF.

This clonotype is labeled medium-sized based on frequency. The rearrangement links TRBV6-5 to TRBJ2-7; the D gene TCRdb calls, TRBD1, cannot be checked with no DNA. The germline V gene encodes CDR1 MNHEY and CDR2 SVGAGI. This CDR3 comprises 15 residues. The CDR3 is CASSYSKTAPGEQYF.

The V call is TRBV5-6, the J call TRBJ1-2; absent DNA, TCRdb's TRBD1 call cannot be checked. CDR3 length: 13 amino acids. Germline V gives CDR1 SGHDT, CDR2 YYEEEE. Here the CDR3 reads CASSLMTVYGYTF. Looking up the rest from reference TRBV5-6 and TRBJ1-2 gives the full variable domain: DAGVTQSPTHLIKTRGQQVTLRCSPKSGHDTVSWYQQALGQGPQFIFQYYEEEERQRGNFPDRFSGHQFPNYSSELNVNALLLGDSALYLCASSLMTVYGYTFGSGTRLTVV.

This rearrangement joins TRBV6-2 or TRBV6-3 to TRBJ1-1; TCRdb picks TRBD1, but there is no DNA to check that call. This CDR3 comprises 13 residues. CDR1 is MNHEY and CDR2 is SVGEGT in the germline V gene. Here the CDR3 reads CASSFSGGAEAFF.

By frequency, this clonotype registers medium-sized (0.01 to 0.1%). The chain has TRBV19 and TRBJ2-4; there is no DNA to check the TCRdb D call of TRBD1. The length of the CDR3 is 13 residues. Per germline, CDR1 LNHDA and CDR2 SQIVND (reference sequence). CDR3 region: CASTGQGSRIQYF.